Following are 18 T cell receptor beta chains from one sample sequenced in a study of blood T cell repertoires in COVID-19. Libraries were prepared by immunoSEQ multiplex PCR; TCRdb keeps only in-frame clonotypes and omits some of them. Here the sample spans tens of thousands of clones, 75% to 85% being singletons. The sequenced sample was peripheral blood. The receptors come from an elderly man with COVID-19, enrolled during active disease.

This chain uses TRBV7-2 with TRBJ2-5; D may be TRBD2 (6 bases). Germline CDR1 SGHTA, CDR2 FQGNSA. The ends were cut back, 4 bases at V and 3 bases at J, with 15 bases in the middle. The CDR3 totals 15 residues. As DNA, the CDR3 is TGTGCCAGCAGCTCGCTCGGGACTTTTAAAGAGACCCAGTACTTC. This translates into CASSSLGTFKETQYF.

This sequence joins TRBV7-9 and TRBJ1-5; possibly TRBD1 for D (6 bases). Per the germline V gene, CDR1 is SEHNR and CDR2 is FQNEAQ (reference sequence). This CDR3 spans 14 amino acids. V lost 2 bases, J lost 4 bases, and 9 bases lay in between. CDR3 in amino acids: CASSLQGTNQPQHF. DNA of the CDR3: TGTGCCAGCAGCTTACAGGGGACAAATCAGCCCCAGCATTTT.

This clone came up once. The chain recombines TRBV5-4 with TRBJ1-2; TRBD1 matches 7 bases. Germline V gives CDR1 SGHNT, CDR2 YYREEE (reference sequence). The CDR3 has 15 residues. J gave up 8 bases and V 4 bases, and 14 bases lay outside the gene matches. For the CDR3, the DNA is TGTGCCAGCAGCGTGCCGACAGGGAGAAGGCAGGGCTACACCTTC. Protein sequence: CASSVPTGRRQGYTF. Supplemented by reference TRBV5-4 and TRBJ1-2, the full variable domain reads ETGVTQSPTHLIKTRGQQVTLRCSSQSGHNTVSWYQQALGQGPQFIFQYYREEENGRGNFPPRFSGLQFPNYSSELNVNALELDDSALYLCASSVPTGRRQGYTFGSGTRLTVV.

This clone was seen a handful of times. The CDR3 DNA reads as TGTGCCTGGAGGGCCCTCGACAGGGGGAACACTGAAGCTTTCTTT. Translated, it gives CAWRALDRGNTEAFF. The genes are TRBV30 and TRBJ1-1; 8 bases fit TRBD1. Germline V lookup: CDR1 GTSNPN, CDR2 SVGIG (reference sequence). V shed 3 bases, J shed 1 base, and the junction held 7 bases outside the gene matches. The CDR3 has 15 amino acids.

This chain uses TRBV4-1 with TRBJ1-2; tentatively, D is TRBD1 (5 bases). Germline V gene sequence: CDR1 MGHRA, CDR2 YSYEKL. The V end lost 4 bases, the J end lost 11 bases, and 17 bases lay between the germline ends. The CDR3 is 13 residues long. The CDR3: CASSPPGRAAYTF. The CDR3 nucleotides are TGCGCCAGCAGCCCCCCCGGCAGGGCCGCTTACACCTTC.

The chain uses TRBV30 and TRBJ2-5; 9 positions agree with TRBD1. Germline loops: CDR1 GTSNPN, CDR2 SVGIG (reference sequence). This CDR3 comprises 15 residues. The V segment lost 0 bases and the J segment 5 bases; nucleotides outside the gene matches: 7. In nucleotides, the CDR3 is TGTGCCTGGAGTGTACAGGGGGCCCCCCTGGAGACCCAGTACTTC. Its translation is CAWSVQGAPLETQYF.

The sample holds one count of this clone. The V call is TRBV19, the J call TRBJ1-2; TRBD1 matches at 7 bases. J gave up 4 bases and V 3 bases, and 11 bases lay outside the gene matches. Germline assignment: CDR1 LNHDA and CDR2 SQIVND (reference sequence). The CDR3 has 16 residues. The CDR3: CASSIPPGRGVYGYTF. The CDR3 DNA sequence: TGTGCCAGTAGTATTCCCCCCGGCAGGGGGGTCTATGGCTACACCTTC.

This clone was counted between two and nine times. CDR3 amino acids: CASSPGTSGSVWDTGELFF. In DNA, the CDR3 is TGTGCCAGCAGCCCGGGGACTAGCGGGAGTGTTTGGGACACCGGGGAGCTGTTTTTT. The gene calls are TRBV14 and TRBJ2-2, with 14 bases identical to TRBD2. CDR1 is SGHDN, CDR2 FVKESK, per germline. The CDR3 is made up of 19 amino acids. Trimming removed 4 bases from V and 3 bases from J; junction bases left unmatched: 10.

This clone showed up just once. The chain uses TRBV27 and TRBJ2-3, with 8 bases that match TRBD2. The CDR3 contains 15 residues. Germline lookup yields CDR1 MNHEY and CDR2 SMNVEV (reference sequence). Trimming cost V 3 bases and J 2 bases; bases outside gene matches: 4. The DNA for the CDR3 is TGTGCCAGCAGTTTGAGCGGGAGAACCACAGATACGCAGTATTTT. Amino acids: CASSLSGRTTDTQYF.

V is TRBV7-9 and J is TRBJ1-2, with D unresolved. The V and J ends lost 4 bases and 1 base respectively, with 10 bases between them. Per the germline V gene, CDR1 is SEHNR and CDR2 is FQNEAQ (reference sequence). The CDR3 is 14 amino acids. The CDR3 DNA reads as TGTGCCAGCAGCTACCCAGGAAGTAACTATGGCTACACCTTC. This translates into CASSYPGSNYGYTF.

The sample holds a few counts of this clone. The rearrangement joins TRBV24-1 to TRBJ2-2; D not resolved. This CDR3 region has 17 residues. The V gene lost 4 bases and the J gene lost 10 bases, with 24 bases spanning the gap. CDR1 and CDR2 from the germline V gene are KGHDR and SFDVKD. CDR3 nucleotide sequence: TGTGCCACCAGTGACCCGACGGCAGGCAGATTTGCTGCGGAGCTGTTTTTT. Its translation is CATSDPTAGRFAAELFF.

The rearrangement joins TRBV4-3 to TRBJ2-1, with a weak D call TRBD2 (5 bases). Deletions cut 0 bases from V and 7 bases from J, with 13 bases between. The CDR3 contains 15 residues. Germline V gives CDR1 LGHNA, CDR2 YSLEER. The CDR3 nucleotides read TGCGCCAGCAGCCAAGACTTAGCGTTTCGGAATGAGCAGTTCTTC. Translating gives CASSQDLAFRNEQFF.

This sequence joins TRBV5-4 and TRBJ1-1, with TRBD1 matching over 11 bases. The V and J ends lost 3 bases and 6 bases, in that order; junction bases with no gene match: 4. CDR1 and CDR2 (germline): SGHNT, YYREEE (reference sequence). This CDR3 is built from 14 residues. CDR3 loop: CASSSDRGLSEAFF. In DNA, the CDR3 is TGTGCCAGCAGCTCGGACAGGGGGCTCTCTGAAGCTTTCTTT. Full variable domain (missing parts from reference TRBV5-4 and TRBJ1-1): ETGVTQSPTHLIKTRGQQVTLRCSSQSGHNTVSWYQQALGQGPQFIFQYYREEENGRGNFPPRFSGLQFPNYSSELNVNALELDDSALYLCASSSDRGLSEAFFGQGTRLTVV.

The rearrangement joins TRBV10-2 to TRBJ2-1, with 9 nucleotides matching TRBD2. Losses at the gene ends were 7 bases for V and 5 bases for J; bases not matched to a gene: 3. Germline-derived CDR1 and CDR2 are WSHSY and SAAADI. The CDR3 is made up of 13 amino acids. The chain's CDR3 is CASTPSGNNEQFF. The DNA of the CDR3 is TGCGCCAGCACCCCTAGCGGGAACAATGAGCAGTTCTTC.

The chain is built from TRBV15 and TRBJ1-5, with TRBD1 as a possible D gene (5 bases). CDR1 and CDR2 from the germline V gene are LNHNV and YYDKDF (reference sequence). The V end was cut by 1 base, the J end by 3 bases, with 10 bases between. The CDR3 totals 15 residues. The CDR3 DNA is TGTGCCACCAGCAGAGGGCGGGACCTCAATCAGCCCCAGCATTTT. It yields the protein CATSRGRDLNQPQHF.

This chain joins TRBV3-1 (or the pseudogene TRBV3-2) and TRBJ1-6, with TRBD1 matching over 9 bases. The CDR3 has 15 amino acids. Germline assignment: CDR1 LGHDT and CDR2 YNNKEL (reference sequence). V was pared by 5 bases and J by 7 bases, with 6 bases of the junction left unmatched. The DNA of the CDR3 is TGTGCCAGCAGCATTACAGGGGGCAGGAATTCACCCCTCCACTTT. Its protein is CASSITGGRNSPLHF.

CDR3 sequence: CASSEYSNYTF. The DNA of the CDR3 is TGTGCCAGCAGCGAGTACAGTAACTACACCTTC. The chain employs TRBV12-3 or TRBV12-4 and TRBJ1-2; no reliable D call. Trimming left V 6 bases short and J 10 bases short, with 12 bases between. The CDR3 runs 11 residues.

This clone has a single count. The CDR3 reads CASSSGRGERSYNEQFF. In DNA form, the CDR3 reads TGCGCCAGCAGCTCGGGGCGGGGGGAGAGGAGTTACAATGAGCAGTTCTTC. The chain uses TRBV5-1 and TRBJ2-1, with 8 bases fitting TRBD2. The CDR3 consists of 17 residues. CDR1 is SGHRS and CDR2 is YFSETQ in the germline V gene. V lost 3 bases to trimming and J lost 4 bases; unmatched junction nucleotides: 12. The whole variable domain, remainder taken from reference TRBV5-1 and TRBJ2-1, is KAGVTQTPRYLIKTRGQQVTLSCSPISGHRSVSWYQQTPGQGLQFLFEYFSETQRNKGNFPGRFSGRQFSNSRSEMNVSTLELGDSALYLCASSSGRGERSYNEQFFGPGTRLTVL.